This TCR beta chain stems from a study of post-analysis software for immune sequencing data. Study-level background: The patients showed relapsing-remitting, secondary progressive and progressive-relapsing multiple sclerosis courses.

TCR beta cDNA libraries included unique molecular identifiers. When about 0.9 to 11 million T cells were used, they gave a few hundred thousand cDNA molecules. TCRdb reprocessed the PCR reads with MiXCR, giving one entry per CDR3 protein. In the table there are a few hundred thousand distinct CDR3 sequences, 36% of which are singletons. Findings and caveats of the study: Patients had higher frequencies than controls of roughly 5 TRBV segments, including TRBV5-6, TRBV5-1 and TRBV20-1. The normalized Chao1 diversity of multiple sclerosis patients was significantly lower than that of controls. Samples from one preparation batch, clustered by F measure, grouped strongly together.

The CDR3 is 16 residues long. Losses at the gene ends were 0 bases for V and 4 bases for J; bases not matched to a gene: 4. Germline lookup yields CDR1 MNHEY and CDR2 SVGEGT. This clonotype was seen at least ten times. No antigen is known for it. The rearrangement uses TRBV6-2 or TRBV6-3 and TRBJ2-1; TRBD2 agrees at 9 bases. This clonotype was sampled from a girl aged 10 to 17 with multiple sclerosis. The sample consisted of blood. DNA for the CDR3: TGTGCCAGCAGTTACTCTGGGACTAGCAGTTACAATGAGCAGTTCTTC. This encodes CASSYSGTSSYNEQFF.